The clone carrying this T cell receptor (beta chain) was recorded many times. Its antigen is undetermined. Individual cDNA molecules carried attached unique molecular identifiers. Each CDR3 protein is one row after TCRdb ran MiXCR on the 5' RACE reads. The sample has approximately 33,000 distinct CDR3 sequences; roughly 5% are singletons. These data come from a study of early T cells in non-severe SARS-CoV-2 infection. Points from the study as a whole: The matching step, a VDJdb search, favored anti-spike CD8 responses and missed private and CD4 specificities.

The CDR3 has 16 amino acids. Losses at the gene ends were 4 bases for V and 2 bases for J; bases not matched to a gene: 11. V usage is TRBV12-3 or TRBV12-4 and J usage is TRBJ2-7, with 7 bases that match TRBD2. The sample comprised whole blood. The TCR was taken from an adult who was a healthcare worker with PCR-confirmed SARS-CoV-2 infection or an uninfected control (not recorded which). CDR3 sequence: CASSSVSSGVPYEQYF. The CDR3 coding sequence is TGTGCCAGCAGTTCCGTCTCAAGCGGGGTTCCCTACGAGCAGTACTTC.